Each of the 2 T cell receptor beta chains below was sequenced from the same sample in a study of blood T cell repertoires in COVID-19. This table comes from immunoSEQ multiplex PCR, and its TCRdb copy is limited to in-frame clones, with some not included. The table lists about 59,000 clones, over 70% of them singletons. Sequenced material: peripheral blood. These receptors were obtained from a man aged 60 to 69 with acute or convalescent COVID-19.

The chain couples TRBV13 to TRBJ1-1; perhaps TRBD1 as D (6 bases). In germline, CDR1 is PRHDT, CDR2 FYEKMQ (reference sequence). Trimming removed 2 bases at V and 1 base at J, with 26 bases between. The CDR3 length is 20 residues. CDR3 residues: CASSLFSRFSAGGPNTEAFF. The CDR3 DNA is TGTGCCAGCAGCTTATTCTCCCGCTTCTCGGCGGGGGGCCCGAACACTGAAGCTTTCTTT.

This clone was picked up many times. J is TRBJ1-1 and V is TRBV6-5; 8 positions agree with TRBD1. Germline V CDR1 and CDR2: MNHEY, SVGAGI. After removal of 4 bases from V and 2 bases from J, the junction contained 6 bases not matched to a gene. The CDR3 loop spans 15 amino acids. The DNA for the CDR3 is TGTGCCAGCAGTTCGGGGACAGGCGTAAACACTGAAGCTTTCTTT. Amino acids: CASSSGTGVNTEAFF.